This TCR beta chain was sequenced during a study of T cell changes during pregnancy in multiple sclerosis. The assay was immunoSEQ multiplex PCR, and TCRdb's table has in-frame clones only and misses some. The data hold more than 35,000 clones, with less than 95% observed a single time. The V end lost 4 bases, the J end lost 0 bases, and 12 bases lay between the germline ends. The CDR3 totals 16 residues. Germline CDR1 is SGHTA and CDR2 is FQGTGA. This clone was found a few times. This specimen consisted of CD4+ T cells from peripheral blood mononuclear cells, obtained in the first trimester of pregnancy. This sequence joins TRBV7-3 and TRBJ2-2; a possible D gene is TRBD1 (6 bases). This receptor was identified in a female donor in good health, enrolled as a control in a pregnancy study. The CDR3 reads CASSSQGASNTGELFF. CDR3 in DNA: TGTGCCAGCAGCTCACAGGGAGCCTCGAACACCGGGGAGCTGTTTTTT. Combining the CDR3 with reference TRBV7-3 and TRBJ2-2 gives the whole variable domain GAGVSQTPSNKVTEKGKYVELRCDPISGHTALYWYRQSLGQGPEFLIYFQGTGAADDSGLPNDRFFAVRPEGSVSTLKIQRTERGDSAVYLCASSSQGASNTGELFFGEGSRLTVL.